The clone carrying this T cell receptor beta chain was observed many times. Its antigen is not identified. This clone may be a read error of a much larger clone one base away. The germline V gene encodes CDR1 DFQATT and CDR2 SNEGSKA (reference sequence). V trimming: 5 bases; J trimming: 10 bases; junction bases outside the gene matches: 12. The length of the CDR3 is 13 residues. Via MiXCR, TCRdb re-called the multiplex PCR reads, giving one row per CDR3 protein. Of about 66,000 distinct CDR3 sequences in the sample, roughly two fifths were seen once. The sample comes from a study of breast tumors, draining lymph nodes, adjacent tissues. Broader study findings: Tumor repertoires ranked between lymph nodes and nontumor tissue in diversity, with V and J gene preferences. Most tumor T cells seemingly derive from lymph node, then expand in tumor. Tumor and nontumor repertoires were significantly more similar in luminal-like than in basal-like breast cancer.

Sequencing was performed on breast tumor tissue. The V call is TRBV20-1, the J call TRBJ1-2, with 8 bases matching TRBD1. This clonotype was sampled from a female donor with breast cancer. Some clones in this sample may be carry-over from other donors' samples. The chain's CDR3 is CSAQTGVSSAYTF. The CDR3 DNA follows: TGCAGTGCTCAGACAGGGGTCTCCTCTGCCTACACCTTC.